This T cell receptor (beta chain) was recovered during a study of beta chain features in type 1 diabetes. Based on CD45RO/CCR7/CD25/CD127/CD95/CD27, CD4+ regulatory, stem cell-like memory, naive and central memory cells were sorted. This clone turned up a few times. Its cognate antigen is unknown. Study-level results: Patients' naive, central memory and regulatory TCRB repertoires appeared more alike than those of healthy donors.

The study reverse transcribed the entire isolated RNA, so it sequenced expressed TCRB transcripts. Produced via immunoSEQ multiplex PCR; TCRdb's table is partial and in-frame only. The data hold over 350,000 clones, with roughly 15% observed a single time. The V gene's germline CDR1 is SGHTA and CDR2 FQGTGA. The CDR3 has 16 amino acids. V lost 5 bases to trimming and J lost 5 bases, with 21 bases between them. What was sequenced was naive CD4+ T cells from blood. V and J are TRBV7-3 and TRBJ1-1, with D perhaps TRBD1 (6 bases). The origin of this receptor is a woman aged 18-35 years in good health. The CDR3 nucleotides read TGTGCCAGCAGCCTAAACTCACAGGGATTGGGGACTGAAGCTTTCTTT. Translated, it gives CASSLNSQGLGTEAFF.